The 24 T cell receptor beta chains presented below share a single source sample, sequenced in a study of T cell repertoires in cytomegalovirus infection. Using its own MiXCR run on the reads, TCRdb lists one record per CDR3 protein. The table records 500,000 to 600,000 distinct CDR3 sequences, 16% of them present only once. Sequencing was performed on CD8+ T cells from PBMCs. These receptor sequences come from a human donor in good health (CMV status not recorded). Some clones in this sample may be carry-over from other donors' samples.

This clonotype occurred a few times. This chain joins TRBV27 and TRBJ2-7; maybe TRBD1 (7 bases). The germline V and J ends were trimmed by 6 bases and 2 bases, with 17 bases remaining between them. From germline, CDR1 is MNHEY and CDR2 SMNVEV (reference sequence). This CDR3 contains 15 residues. The CDR3: CASRGGQLPPYEQYF. As DNA, the CDR3 is TGTGCCAGCAGGGGGGGACAGTTGCCGCCCTACGAGCAGTACTTC.

This clonotype was found many times. This chain connects TRBV7-9 to TRBJ2-1, with 7 bases identical to TRBD1. Germline V gives CDR1 SEHNR, CDR2 FQNEAQ (reference sequence). The CDR3 covers 15 residues. J lost 5 bases, V lost 5 bases, and 9 bases had no gene match. The CDR3 nucleotides are TGTGCCAGCAGCCTCAACAGGGGTAGCCACAATGAGCAGTTCTTC. Its translation is CASSLNRGSHNEQFF.

This clonotype was seen only a few times. The chain has TRBV15 and TRBJ1-5, with unresolved D. Per the germline V gene, CDR1 is LNHNV and CDR2 is YYDKDF (reference sequence). The CDR3 covers 16 residues. V was pared by 0 bases and J by 0 bases, with 9 bases between. CDR3 nucleotides: TGTGCCACCAGCAGAGATGATAGGTATAGCAATCAGCCCCAGCATTTT. Translated, it gives CATSRDDRYSNQPQHF.

This clonotype occurred many times. The chain is built from TRBV7-3 and TRBJ1-1, with D possibly TRBD1 on 5 matching bases. Trimming left V 1 base short and J 6 bases short, with 21 bases between. This CDR3 comprises 17 residues. The germline CDR1 and CDR2 sequences are SGHTA and FQGTGA. The CDR3 DNA reads TGTGCCAGCAGCTTAATCAGGGCGAGGAACCCGGGCGCTGAAGCTTTCTTT. Residues: CASSLIRARNPGAEAFF.

The chain employs TRBV10-3 and TRBJ1-4; the match to TRBD1 covers 7 bases. This CDR3 spans 16 amino acids. CDR1 and CDR2 from the germline V gene are ENHRY and SYGVKD. The ends lost 3 bases at V and 6 bases at J; junction bases unmatched: 10. The CDR3 nucleotides read TGTGCCATCAGTGAAGATACAGGGGAGGTTTATGAAAAACTGTTTTTT. It yields the protein CAISEDTGEVYEKLFF.

The chain joins TRBV5-4 to TRBJ2-3, with 7 nucleotides matching TRBD1. V lost 7 bases and J lost 2; bases outside the gene matches: 4. Germline CDR1 reads SGHNT; CDR2 reads YYREEE (reference sequence). CDR3 length: 13 residues. The CDR3 sequence: CASYRGPTDTQYF. The CDR3 DNA sequence: TGTGCCAGCTACAGGGGACCCACAGATACGCAGTATTTT.

This clonotype was counted only a few times. The J gene is TRBJ2-1, the V gene TRBV23-1; 9 bases match TRBD2. TRBV23-1 is an ORF, with its function uncertain. J was trimmed by 5 bases and V by 0 bases; bases with no gene match: 5. The CDR3 runs to 16 residues. In nucleotides, the CDR3 is TGCGCCAGCAGTCAATCGAGAGCGGGAGGTCACAATGAGCAGTTCTTC. Amino acid sequence: CASSQSRAGGHNEQFF.

This sequence joins TRBV2 and TRBJ1-1; D is undetermined. Trimming shortened V by 0 bases and J by 3 bases, and 14 bases separated the two germline ends. This CDR3 has 16 amino acids. Germline CDR1 is SNHLY and CDR2 is FYNNEI. CDR3 in amino acids: CASSEARGQIDTEAFF. CDR3 coding DNA: TGTGCCAGCAGTGAAGCCAGAGGGCAGATTGACACTGAAGCTTTCTTT.

This clonotype has a handful of counts. This rearrangement joins TRBV14 to TRBJ1-6; D remains unclear. Trimming removed 4 bases at V and 10 bases at J, with 17 bases between. The CDR3 runs to 15 residues. The germline gives CDR1 SGHDN, CDR2 FVKESK. The CDR3 here is CASSPNSGQGSPLHF. In DNA form, the CDR3 reads TGTGCCAGCAGCCCGAACAGCGGCCAAGGATCACCCCTCCACTTT.

This clonotype was counted many times. The junction departs from the called germline gene at one end, perhaps through a read error. V usage is TRBV7-9 and J usage is TRBJ2-4; 9 bases fit TRBD1. Germline values: CDR1 SEHNR, CDR2 FQNEAQ (reference sequence). This CDR3 has 15 residues. For the CDR3, the DNA is TGTGCCAGCAGCACCGGGGACAGGGCCAGAAACATTCAGTACTTC. This sequence encodes CASSTGDRARNIQYF.

This clonotype was recorded a few times. The V and J genes are TRBV6-1 and TRBJ1-2, with D hard to call. Per the germline V gene, CDR1 is MNHNS and CDR2 is SASEGT. V was cut by 7 bases and J by 8 bases, with 26 bases left in between. The CDR3 is 16 amino acids. The CDR3 sequence: CASNSRGPKPDWGYTF. The CDR3 DNA follows: TGTGCCAGCAACTCGCGCGGGCCAAAACCCGACTGGGGCTACACCTTC.

In the case of this clonotype: Lacking the conserved final phenylalanine or tryptophan, this CDR3 likely reflects a read error. This chain links TRBV6-1 with TRBJ2-5; TRBD2 agrees at 8 bases. Germline CDR1 MNHNS, CDR2 SASEGT. Germline trimming cut 3 bases from V and 1 base from J; bases unmatched to any gene: 4. CDR3 length: 15 residues. For the CDR3, the DNA is TGTGCCAGCAGTGACTCGCGGGGGGCCCAAGAGACCCAGTACTTA. It encodes CASSDSRGAQETQYL.

This clonotype has a count of ten or more. The chain recombines TRBV5-6 with TRBJ1-5, with 9 bases matching TRBD1. Germline V CDR1 and CDR2: SGHDT, YYEEEE. This CDR3 is built from 14 residues. V dropped 4 bases and J dropped 5; count of bases not matched to a gene: 4. CDR3 in amino acids: CASSPGTGYQPQHF. The CDR3 DNA is TGTGCCAGCAGCCCCGGGACAGGGTATCAGCCCCAGCATTTT. Variable domain in full (rest from reference TRBV5-6 and TRBJ1-5): DAGVTQSPTHLIKTRGQQVTLRCSPKSGHDTVSWYQQALGQGPQFIFQYYEEEERQRGNFPDRFSGHQFPNYSSELNVNALLLGDSALYLCASSPGTGYQPQHFGDGTRLSIL.

This clonotype has at least ten counts. The genes are TRBV11-2 and TRBJ1-1; D is uncertain. This CDR3 contains 13 residues. Germline V gene data show CDR1 as SGHAT and CDR2 as FQNNGV. V was cut by 2 bases and J by 2 bases, with 6 bases left in between. In DNA, the CDR3 is TGTGCCAGCAGCTTATACAGCAACACTGAAGCTTTCTTT. This codes for CASSLYSNTEAFF.

This chain joins TRBV24-1 and TRBJ2-3, with D uncertain. In germline, CDR1 is KGHDR, CDR2 SFDVKD. This CDR3 has 17 amino acids. Trimming removed 1 base at V and 1 base at J, with 14 bases between. The CDR3 spells CATSDFGGPGGTDTQYF. As DNA, the CDR3 is TGTGCCACCAGTGATTTCGGCGGACCCGGCGGCACAGATACGCAGTATTTT.

The chain joins TRBV6-5 to TRBJ2-2; D gene unclear. The V gene's germline CDR1 is MNHEY and CDR2 SVGAGI. The germline V and J ends were trimmed by 5 bases and 1 base, with 23 bases remaining between them. The CDR3 is 19 amino acids. CDR3 region: CASSNAYQRSLRNTGELFF. In DNA form, the CDR3 reads TGTGCCAGCAGTAACGCCTACCAGAGGTCTCTACGGAACACCGGGGAGCTGTTTTTT.

This clonotype was picked up a small number of times. This could be a read error, since a much larger clone is one nucleotide away. The genes are TRBV13 and TRBJ2-7; perhaps TRBD2 as D (6 bases). Per the germline V gene, CDR1 is PRHDT and CDR2 is FYEKMQ (reference sequence). Trimming left V 3 bases short and J 1 base short, with 10 bases between. The CDR3 totals 14 residues. The CDR3 nucleotides are TGTGCCAGCAGCTTTATGGGGGGTTCCTACGAGCAGTACTTC. Translated, it gives CASSFMGGSYEQYF.

The chain has TRBV4-2 and TRBJ1-1; the D is unclear. Germline lookup yields CDR1 LGHNA and CDR2 YNFKEQ. The CDR3 runs to 14 residues. The V gene lost 2 bases and the J gene lost 5 bases, with 12 bases spanning the gap. CDR3 sequence reads: CASSQRGGKTEAFF. In DNA form, the CDR3 reads TGTGCCAGCAGCCAACGAGGTGGAAAAACTGAAGCTTTCTTT.

The V gene is TRBV2, the J gene TRBJ2-1; possibly TRBD1 for D (5 bases). V gave up 2 bases and J gave up 0 bases, with 8 bases separating them. Per germline, CDR1 SNHLY and CDR2 FYNNEI. This CDR3 has 15 residues. The CDR3 coding sequence is TGTGCCAGCAGTGAACGGACAAGCTCCTACAATGAGCAGTTCTTC. Translation gives CASSERTSSYNEQFF.

This clonotype came up a few times. CDR3 region: CASSQGSASGEQYF. The CDR3 nucleotides read TGCGCCAGCAGCCAAGGGAGCGCGTCAGGCGAGCAGTACTTC. J is TRBJ2-7 and V is TRBV4-1; no reliable D call. This CDR3 is 14 amino acids long. Germline V gene sequence: CDR1 MGHRA, CDR2 YSYEKL. The ends were cut back, 1 base at V and 6 bases at J, with 13 bases in the middle.

Details on this clonotype: One base away lies a much larger clone, so this may be a sequencing read error. V and J are TRBV12-3 or TRBV12-4 and TRBJ2-2, with D tentatively TRBD2 (5 bases). The CDR3 contains 14 residues. CDR3 sequence (DNA): TGTGCCAGCCCCCGAGATAGGAACACCGGGGATCTGTTTTTT. Translating gives CASPRDRNTGDLFF.

With regard to this clonotype: This CDR3 fails to terminate in the conserved phenylalanine or tryptophan, so it likely reflects a read error. This sequence joins TRBV20-1 and TRBJ2-7, with D possibly matching TRBD1 (5 bases). Trimming removed 3 bases at V and 3 bases at J, with 18 bases between. CDR3 size: 15 residues. Germline V gene sequence: CDR1 DFQATT, CDR2 SNEGSKA (reference sequence). For the CDR3, the DNA is TGCAGTGCTAGGTCTGAAGAGGACACTTACTACGAGCAGTACTTA. It specifies CSARSEEDTYYEQYL.

Many counts were recorded for this clonotype. In nucleotides, the CDR3 is TGTGCCAGCAGGGACAGGGGAACTAGCACTGAAGCTTTCTTT. Translation gives CASRDRGTSTEAFF. The chain is built from TRBV6-5 and TRBJ1-1; TRBD1 aligns across 9 bases. V dropped 6 bases and J dropped 4; count of bases not matched to a gene: 6. This CDR3 has 14 residues. Germline V gene sequence: CDR1 MNHEY, CDR2 SVGAGI.

The chain joins TRBV20-1 to TRBJ2-7; the D is unclear. Germline V gives CDR1 DFQATT, CDR2 SNEGSKA (reference sequence). CDR3 length equals 12 residues. Trimming cost V 7 bases and J 2 bases, with 12 bases left between them. The CDR3 loop is CSVQAKAYEQYF. CDR3 sequence (DNA): TGCAGTGTTCAGGCTAAGGCCTACGAGCAGTACTTC.